Below, one T cell receptor beta chain is given with its context. Its antigen is still unknown. Generated by immunoSEQ multiplex PCR, the TCRdb table keeps only in-frame clones and is missing some. The sample lists about 36,000 clones, around 68% seen once, with about 6.8% in the top ten. This record comes from a study of early stage breast cancer tumors. The overall study: Approximately 9.4-fold was the mean read coverage per sample. General study results and limits: Enriched TCRB sequences shared across patients were mostly commonly generated sequences.

V shed 5 bases, J shed 7 bases, and the junction held 10 bases outside the gene matches. The CDR3 runs 15 residues. From germline, CDR1 is SGHTA and CDR2 FQGNSA. This TCR derives from a person between 60 and 70 years old with breast cancer. The J gene is TRBJ2-1, the V gene TRBV7-2; TRBD2 matches at 8 bases. The specimen was blood. The CDR3 DNA reads TGTGCCAGCAGCCCACTAGCGGCGAGTTGGAATGAGCAGTTCTTC. Protein: CASSPLAASWNEQFF. The full variable domain, with the rest looked up from reference TRBV7-2 and TRBJ2-1, is GAGVSQSPSNKVTEKGKDVELRCDPISGHTALYWYRQSLGQGLEFLIYFQGNSAPDKSGLPSDRFSAERTGGSVSTLTIQRTQQEDSAVYLCASSPLAASWNEQFFGPGTRLTVL.